The rows below give T cell receptor beta chains drawn from one sample of a study of blood T cell repertoires in COVID-19. Measured with immunoSEQ multiplex PCR; TCRdb has only the in-frame clones, and not every one. This table has 25,000 to 30,000 clones, over 75% appearing once. Material: peripheral blood. The source of these receptors is a man aged 65-85 years with acute or convalescent COVID-19. Each CDR3 is given with its conserved first and last residue. Each record gives: J gene, D gene, V gene, clone size, CDR3 DNA, CDR3 protein. A D gene is named only where the DNA matches it firmly. The size entry is marked missing in some rows and otherwise reads once, few, many or a size class.

TRBJ2-7	TRBD2	TRBV7-3	.	TGTGCCAGCAGCTTGGGACTAGCGGGGAGTTACGAGCAGTACTTC	CASSLGLAGSYEQYF
TRBJ1-2	.	TRBV20-1	.	TGCAGTGGAGGGGGGGGCTATGGCTACACCTTC	CSGGGGYGYTF
TRBJ1-1	.	TRBV19	once	TGTGCCAGTAGTATAGGGCCGGGAATGAACACTGAAGCTTTCTTT	CASSIGPGMNTEAFF
TRBJ1-6	.	TRBV5-4	.	TGTGCCAGCAGCTGGACCTCGGGGAGCTCCTATAATTCACCCCTCCACTTT	CASSWTSGSSYNSPLHF
TRBJ1-2	TRBD1	TRBV5-1	.	TGCGCCAGCAGCGCCGGGACAGACTATGGCTACACCTTC	CASSAGTDYGYTF
TRBJ1-2	.	TRBV7-8	.	TGTGCCAGCAGCTTATACCGTCCATCGGGCTATGGCTACACCTTC	CASSLYRPSGYGYTF
TRBJ2-4	.	TRBV5-5	.	TGTGCCAGCTGGCCTTTGGGCATGGAAAACATTCAGTACTTC	CASWPLGMENIQYF
TRBJ2-1	TRBD2	TRBV18	.	TGTGCCAGCTCACCAATGCCGGGACTAGCGTCGAGCTCCTACAATGAGCAGTTCTTC	CASSPMPGLASSSYNEQFF
TRBJ2-2	.	TRBV21-1	.	TGTGCCAGCAGCTCTTTTGCGGCGGGAGGCACCGGGGAGCTGTTTTTT	CASSSFAAGGTGELFF
TRBJ2-7	TRBD1	TRBV18	.	TGTGCCAGCTCACCACTGCAGGGGGCGGGAGAGCAGTACTTC	CASSPLQGAGEQYF
TRBJ1-1	TRBD1	TRBV4-1	.	TGCGCCAGCAGCCAGGGACAGATGAACACTGAAGCTTTCTTT	CASSQGQMNTEAFF
TRBJ2-7	TRBD2	TRBV7-2	.	TGTGCCAGCAGCCTCGGACTAGCCTCCTACGAGCAGTACTTC	CASSLGLASYEQYF
TRBJ2-5	TRBD2	TRBV7-7	.	TGTGCCAGCAGCTTCGGGACTAGCGGGAAAGAGACCCAGTACTTC	CASSFGTSGKETQYF
TRBJ2-7	.	TRBV4-3	.	TGCGCCAGCAGCCCGACCTGGTCTAGTCGCGAGCAGTACTTC	CASSPTWSSREQYF
TRBJ2-1	.	TRBV28	.	TGTGCCAGCAGTTCCCCAGACAAGTACAATGAGCAGTTCTTC	CASSSPDKYNEQFF
TRBJ2-7	.	TRBV5-5	.	TGTGCCAGCAGCTTTAGGGACGGGAGAACCTACGAGCAGTACTTC	CASSFRDGRTYEQYF
TRBJ2-1	TRBD2	TRBV11-3	.	TGTGCCAGCAGCGCTAGGGGAACTAGCGGGGGTGCCGCCAAGCAGTTCTTC	CASSARGTSGGAAKQFF
TRBJ2-5	TRBD2	TRBV19	few	TGTGCCAGTAGTATTGCCTCTTCGGGGGGAGAGACCCAGTACTTC	CASSIASSGGETQYF
TRBJ1-4	.	TRBV4-3	.	TGCGCCAGCAGTCTAGATGAGGGCGAAAAACTGTTTTTT	CASSLDEGEKLFF
TRBJ1-1	.	TRBV5-1	.	TGCGCCAGCAGCTTGACAGGGTTCGGCACTGAAGCTTTCTTT	CASSLTGFGTEAFF
TRBJ2-1	TRBD2	TRBV10-3	.	TGTGCCACCAATCAGGGACTAGCGGGGGGGCCGAACAATGAGCAGTTCTTC	CATNQGLAGGPNNEQFF
TRBJ2-4	TRBD2	TRBV5-4	.	TGTGCCAGCAGCTCCTTAGCGGGAGGGAAAAACATTCAGTACTTC	CASSSLAGGKNIQYF
TRBJ2-1	TRBD2	TRBV7-2	few	TGTGCCAGCAGCCCCCGTAGCGGGGGGGAAATGGGTGAGCAGTTCTTC	CASSPRSGGEMGEQFF
TRBJ2-1	.	TRBV19	.	TGTGCCAGTAGGTCGACAGGTGATGAGCAGTTCTTC	CASRSTGDEQFF